There are a few counts of the clone carrying this T cell receptor beta chain. Its antigen is unknown. The sample originates from a study of T cell repertoires in cytomegalovirus infection. Study details: It can be stated that public TCR beta signatures indicated CMV infection as well as a matching HLA type.

In TCRdb, the reads were re-called with MiXCR into one record per CDR3 protein. The sample has over 120,000 distinct CDR3 sequences; over 25% are singletons. Germline trimming cut 0 bases from V and 9 bases from J; bases unmatched to any gene: 9. The CDR3 loop spans 15 amino acids. Germline loops: CDR1 MNHNS, CDR2 SASEGT. The source of this sequence is a human donor in good health (CMV status not recorded). Some clones in this sample may be carry-over from other donors' samples. The sample in question was CD8+ T cells from cultured PBMCs, obtained from culture after CMV antigen stimulation. V gene TRBV6-1 combines with J gene TRBJ2-7; 9 nucleotides match TRBD2. The CDR3 DNA sequence: TGTGCCAGCAGTGAAGCCGGGACTAGCTTCGGGCTGCAGTACTTC. This gives the protein CASSEAGTSFGLQYF.